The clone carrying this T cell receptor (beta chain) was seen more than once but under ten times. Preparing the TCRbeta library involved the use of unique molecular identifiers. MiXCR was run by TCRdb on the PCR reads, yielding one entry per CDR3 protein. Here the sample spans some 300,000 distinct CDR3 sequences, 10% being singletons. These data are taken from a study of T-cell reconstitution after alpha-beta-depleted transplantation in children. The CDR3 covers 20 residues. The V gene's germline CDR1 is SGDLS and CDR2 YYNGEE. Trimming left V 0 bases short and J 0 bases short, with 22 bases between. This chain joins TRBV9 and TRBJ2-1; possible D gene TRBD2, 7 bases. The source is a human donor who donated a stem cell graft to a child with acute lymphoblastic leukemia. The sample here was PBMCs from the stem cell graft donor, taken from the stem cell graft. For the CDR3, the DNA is TGTGCCAGCAGCGTAGAGAGGGGGTTACTAGCGCAGCTCTCCTACAATGAGCAGTTCTTC. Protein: CASSVERGLLAQLSYNEQFF.